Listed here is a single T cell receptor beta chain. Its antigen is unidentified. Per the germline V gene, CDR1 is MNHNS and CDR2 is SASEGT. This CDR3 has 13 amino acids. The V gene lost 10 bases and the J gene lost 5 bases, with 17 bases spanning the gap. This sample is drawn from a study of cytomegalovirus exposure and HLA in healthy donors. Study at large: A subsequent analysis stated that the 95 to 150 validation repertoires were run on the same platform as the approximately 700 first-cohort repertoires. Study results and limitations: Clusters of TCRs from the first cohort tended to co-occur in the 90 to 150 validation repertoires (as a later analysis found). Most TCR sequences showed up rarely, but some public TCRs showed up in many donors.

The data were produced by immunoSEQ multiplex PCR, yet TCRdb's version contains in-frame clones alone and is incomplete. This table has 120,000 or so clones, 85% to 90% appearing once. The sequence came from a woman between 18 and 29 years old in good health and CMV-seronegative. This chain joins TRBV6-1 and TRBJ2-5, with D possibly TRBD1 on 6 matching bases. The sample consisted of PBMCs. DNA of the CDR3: TGTGCCAATGGACAGAGGGAAGGCGAGACCCAGTACTTC. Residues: CANGQREGETQYF.